These 21 T cell receptor beta chains were all obtained from the same sample, sequenced in a study of identical twins listed by TCRdb under 2016. Library construction relied on 5' RACE. Sequencing took place on an Illumina HiSeq 2000. In-frame beta chains were kept once TCRdb had trimmed the public reads at Q25 with fastp and called clones with MiXCR. All rows with the same CDR3 protein become a single entry with the most common DNA and genes. This sample holds under 450,000 distinct CDR3 sequences; approximately 17% were observed only once. Around 12% of the sample lies in the top ten. The specimen was naive T cells sorted from blood. This specimen's cell subset or site label, interpreted: cells isolated with a human naive T-cell isolation kit. The origin of the receptors is a man aged 45-60 years in good health.

This clonotype was observed a few times. The rearrangement links TRBV4-1 to TRBJ2-7; the D call may be TRBD1 or TRBD2 (5 bases each). This CDR3 has 14 residues. Germline CDR1 is MGHRA and CDR2 is YSYEKL. V was trimmed by 1 base and J by 4 bases, leaving 11 bases between them. The DNA for the CDR3 is TGCGCCAGCAGCCAAGGGATCAGGGAGTACGAGCAGTACTTC. This gives the protein CASSQGIREYEQYF.

This clonotype was seen a few times. The chain recombines TRBV6-5 with TRBJ1-1; D not resolved. CDR3 length: 12 residues. V shed 4 bases and J shed 3 bases, with 6 bases lying between them. From germline, CDR1 is MNHEY and CDR2 SVGAGI. The DNA of the CDR3 is TGTGCCAGCAGTTCTCAGTACACTGAAGCTTTCTTT. This codes for CASSSQYTEAFF.

This clonotype was counted many times. This chain joins TRBV5-6 and TRBJ2-7; 9 nucleotides agree with TRBD1. The CDR3 spans 15 residues. Per germline, CDR1 SGHDT and CDR2 YYEEEE. With 0 bases clipped from V and 3 bases from J, the junction kept 4 bases outside the gene matches. This chain's CDR3 is CASSLGGTGNYEQYF. For the CDR3, the DNA is TGTGCCAGCAGCTTGGGTGGGACAGGGAACTACGAGCAGTACTTC.

With respect to this clonotype: The germline gene is not matched at one end of the junction; a read error may be the cause. This chain connects TRBV4-3 to TRBJ2-7; 8 nucleotides match TRBD2. The germline gives CDR1 LGHNA, CDR2 YSLEER. This CDR3 is 17 amino acids long. The CDR3, as DNA: TGCGCCAGCAGCCAATTTGCAGCGGGGGAGGGGAGCTACGAGCAGAACTTC. It specifies CASSQFAAGEGSYEQNF.

This clonotype was seen many times. The chain uses TRBV2 and TRBJ2-5, with D perhaps being TRBD1 or TRBD2 (5 bases each). V lost 4 bases and J lost 5, with 11 bases in between. CDR3 size: 13 residues. Germline values: CDR1 SNHLY, CDR2 FYNNEI. The CDR3 DNA reads TGTGCCAGCAGTGGGGACCTCTCGGAGACCCAGTACTTC. This gives the protein CASSGDLSETQYF.

This clonotype has more than one count but fewer than ten. The V call is TRBV5-1, the J call TRBJ2-3, with D perhaps TRBD1 (5 bases). The CDR3 contains 15 residues. In germline, CDR1 is SGHRS, CDR2 YFSETQ. Trimming took off 4 bases at V and 3 bases at J, with 15 bases between the two ends. The CDR3 reads CASSPGVRGTDTQYF. CDR3 nucleotide sequence: TGCGCCAGCAGCCCTGGCGTTAGGGGAACAGATACGCAGTATTTT.

The chain couples TRBV9 to TRBJ2-3; a weak D match, TRBD1 (5 bases). The CDR3 extends over 14 amino acids. The germline V and J ends were trimmed by 0 bases and 4 bases, with 9 bases remaining between them. Germline CDR1 SGDLS, CDR2 YYNGEE. As DNA, the CDR3 is TGTGCCAGCAGCGTAGAGGGCAGGGCAGATACGCAGTATTTT. This gives the protein CASSVEGRADTQYF.

This clonotype was recorded a few times. The genes are TRBV18 and TRBJ1-5, with D perhaps matching TRBD1 (5 bases). The CDR3 length is 14 residues. V gave up 8 bases and J gave up 6 bases, with 17 bases separating them. Germline V CDR1 and CDR2: KGHSH, LQKENI. CDR3 amino acids: CASTDSFAGQPQHF. DNA of the CDR3: TGTGCCAGCACCGACAGCTTCGCCGGTCAGCCCCAGCATTTT.

V is TRBV20-1 and J is TRBJ2-1; possible D gene TRBD2, 5 bases. Per the germline V gene, CDR1 is DFQATT and CDR2 is SNEGSKA (reference sequence). V was shortened by 3 bases and J by 15 bases, with 15 bases between the two germline ends. CDR3 length: 11 residues. The CDR3 DNA sequence: TGCAGTGCTAGTGAGGGTGGGTCGCGGTTCTTC. Amino acid sequence: CSASEGGSRFF.

V gene TRBV10-3 combines with J gene TRBJ2-5; no reliable D call. The CDR3 sequence is 14 residues long. V gave up 5 bases and J gave up 5 bases, with 15 bases separating them. Germline loops: CDR1 ENHRY, CDR2 SYGVKD. CDR3 amino acids: CAISQPGPQETQYF. CDR3 nucleotide sequence: TGTGCCATCAGTCAGCCGGGCCCTCAGGAGACCCAGTACTTC.

This clonotype was seen at least ten times. The chain has TRBV5-1 and TRBJ2-7; no clear D. The V gene lost 0 bases and the J gene lost 5 bases, with 9 bases spanning the gap. This CDR3 has 13 residues. Germline V lookup: CDR1 SGHRS, CDR2 YFSETQ. CDR3 region: CASSLGQYDEQYF. The CDR3 DNA sequence: TGCGCCAGCAGCTTGGGTCAGTATGACGAGCAGTACTTC.

This clonotype was seen many times. The chain employs TRBV7-8 and TRBJ1-1; D gene unclear. There are 13 residues in the CDR3. The germline V gene encodes CDR1 SGHVS and CDR2 FQNEAQ. V gave up 1 base and J gave up 5 bases, with 8 bases separating them. The CDR3 spells CASSLVLQTEAFF. The CDR3 coding sequence is TGTGCCAGCAGCTTAGTTCTTCAAACTGAAGCTTTCTTT.

This clonotype showed up many times. V is TRBV20-1 and J is TRBJ2-7; 8 nucleotides match TRBD2. This CDR3 is built from 14 residues. From germline, CDR1 is DFQATT and CDR2 SNEGSKA (reference sequence). After removal of 6 bases from V and 2 bases from J, the junction contained 9 bases not matched to a gene. The CDR3 spells CSAARTSRTYEQYF. In nucleotides, the CDR3 is TGCAGTGCAGCAAGGACTAGCCGTACCTACGAGCAGTACTTC.

The chain couples TRBV5-1 to TRBJ1-1, with D perhaps TRBD1 (6 bases). Germline V gives CDR1 SGHRS, CDR2 YFSETQ. V shed 7 bases and J shed 1 base, with 8 bases lying between them. This CDR3 has 12 residues. Written as DNA, the CDR3 is TGCGCCAGCGGGACATCGAACACTGAAGCTTTCTTT. This sequence encodes CASGTSNTEAFF.

In this sample, this clonotype turned up many times. V and J are TRBV7-6 and TRBJ2-7; 10 nucleotides match TRBD1. Per germline, CDR1 SGHVS and CDR2 FNYEAQ. The CDR3 consists of 14 residues. V lost 4 bases, J lost 5 bases, and 5 bases stayed unmatched. CDR3 coding DNA: TGTGCCAGCAGCTCTTGGGACAGGGGCGACGAGCAGTACTTC. It specifies CASSSWDRGDEQYF.

This clonotype showed up just a few times. This sequence joins TRBV19 and TRBJ1-1; TRBD1 is a possible D gene (6 bases). The V end lost 7 bases, the J end lost 4 bases, and 19 bases lay between the germline ends. Germline CDR1 and CDR2: LNHDA and SQIVND (reference sequence). The CDR3 has 15 residues. CDR3 protein: CASISGGAYGTEAFF. As DNA, the CDR3 is TGTGCCAGTATTTCGGGGGGCGCCTACGGCACTGAAGCTTTCTTT.

This clonotype was counted a few times. The V call is TRBV28, the J call TRBJ2-1; 7 bases align to TRBD1. Trimming took 4 bases from V and 1 from J; bases not matched to a gene: 7. The CDR3 has 16 residues. The germline V gene has CDR1 MDHEN and CDR2 SYDVKM. The CDR3 nucleotides are TGTGCCAGCAGTTCACAGGGGAAGAGTTCCTACAATGAGCAGTTCTTC. It encodes CASSSQGKSSYNEQFF.

The table lists this clonotype with many counts. This chain joins TRBV5-1 and TRBJ1-2; no clear D gene. This CDR3 region has 15 residues. The V end lost 2 bases, the J end lost 0 bases, and 11 bases lay between the germline ends. Germline V lookup: CDR1 SGHRS, CDR2 YFSETQ. This chain's CDR3 is CASSFVVDSNYGYTF. The CDR3 DNA reads TGCGCCAGCAGCTTTGTTGTCGATTCTAACTATGGCTACACCTTC.

This clonotype was counted many times. An end of the junction does not agree with germline; a read error may underlie this. The chain employs TRBV5-1 and TRBJ2-3; D perhaps matches TRBD1 (5 bases). Germline V lookup: CDR1 SGHRS, CDR2 YFSETQ. The CDR3 consists of 14 residues. The CDR3 loop is CASSLGASTDTQYF. The CDR3 region has the DNA TGTGCCAGCAGTCTAGGGGCTTCCACAGATACGCAGTATTTT.

The chain carries TRBV29-1 and TRBJ2-2; D ambiguous. The germline V gene has CDR1 SQVTM and CDR2 ANQGSEA. This CDR3 region has 13 residues. The V and J ends lost 4 bases and 1 base respectively, with 7 bases between them. CDR3 nucleotide sequence: TGCAGCGTTGGGGGAAAGAACACCGGGGAGCTGTTTTTT. It specifies CSVGGKNTGELFF.

This clonotype appeared a few times. The rearrangement uses TRBV4-2 and TRBJ2-3; a weak D match, TRBD2 (5 bases). CDR1 LGHNA and CDR2 YNFKEQ come from the germline V gene. This CDR3 has 14 amino acids. Trimming pared 5 bases from V and 5 bases from J, leaving 14 bases between. For the CDR3, the DNA is TGTGCCAGCAGCATAGCAGCAGGAGGAGATACGCAGTATTTT. Encoded protein: CASSIAAGGDTQYF.